The source of this T cell receptor (beta chain) is a study of CD8+CD57+ T cells in acquired aplastic anemia. Study at large: Mean yield of DNA from sorted CD4+ and CD8+ cells was roughly 3.1 ug.

Genomic DNA constituted the template upon which TCR beta VDJ and CDR3 profiling was performed. TCRdb redid the calling of the reads with MiXCR, one entry per CDR3 protein. The sample lists about 210,000 distinct CDR3 sequences; over 55% were seen once. Overall study results and limits: Patients had roughly 31 CD8+ CDR3 sequences in common with controls (the shared set). Patients and healthy controls showed no significant CD8+ Simpson's diversity difference.

Details on this clonotype: No antigen is known for it.

The CDR3 runs to 14 residues. Per germline, CDR1 SEHNR and CDR2 FQNEAQ (reference sequence). The junction had 2 bases not matched to a gene; V was cut back by 1 base and J by 6 bases. Sequencing was carried out using sorted CD4+, CD8+, or CD8+CD57+ T cells (not recorded which) from PBMCs. The TCR comes from a human donor in good health. The chain links TRBV7-9 to TRBJ2-3; 9 bases line up with TRBD2. The CDR3 DNA reads TGTGCCAGCAGCTTAGTAGCGGGGGCGGATACGCAGTATTTT. It translates to CASSLVAGADTQYF.